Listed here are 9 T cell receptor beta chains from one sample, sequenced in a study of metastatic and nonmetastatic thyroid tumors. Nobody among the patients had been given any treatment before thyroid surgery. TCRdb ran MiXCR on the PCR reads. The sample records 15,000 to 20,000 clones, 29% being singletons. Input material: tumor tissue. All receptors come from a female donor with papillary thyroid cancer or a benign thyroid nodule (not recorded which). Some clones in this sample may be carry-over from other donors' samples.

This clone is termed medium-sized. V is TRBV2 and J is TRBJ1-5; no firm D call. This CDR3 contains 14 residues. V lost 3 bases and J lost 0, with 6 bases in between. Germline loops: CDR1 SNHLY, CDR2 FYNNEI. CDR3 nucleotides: TGTGCCAGCAGTGAGACTAATAGCAATCAGCCCCAGCATTTT. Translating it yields CASSETNSNQPQHF.

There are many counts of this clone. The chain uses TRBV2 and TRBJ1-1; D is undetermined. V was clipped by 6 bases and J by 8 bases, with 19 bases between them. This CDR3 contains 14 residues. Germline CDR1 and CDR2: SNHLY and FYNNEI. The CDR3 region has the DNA TGTGCCAGCAGAGTTTCGGGAGGGATCCTAGAAGCTTTCTTT. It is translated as CASRVSGGILEAFF. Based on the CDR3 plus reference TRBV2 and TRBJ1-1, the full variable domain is EPEVTQTPSHQVTQMGQEVILRCVPISNHLYFYWYRQILGQKVEFLVSFYNNEISEKSEIFDDQFSVERPDGSNFTLKIRSTKLEDSAMYFCASRVSGGILEAFFGQGTRLTVV.

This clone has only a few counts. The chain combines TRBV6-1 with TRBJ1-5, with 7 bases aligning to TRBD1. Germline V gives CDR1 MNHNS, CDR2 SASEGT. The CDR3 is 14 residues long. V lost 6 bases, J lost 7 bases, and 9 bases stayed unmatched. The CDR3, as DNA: TGTGCCAGCAGACCAGGGGGAAGCGTCCAGCCCCAGCATTTT. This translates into CASRPGGSVQPQHF.

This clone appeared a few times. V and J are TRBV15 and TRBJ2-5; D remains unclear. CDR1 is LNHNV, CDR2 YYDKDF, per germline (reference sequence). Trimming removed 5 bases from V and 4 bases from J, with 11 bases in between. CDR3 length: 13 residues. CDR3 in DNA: TGTGCCACCAGCGACGTATCGGGAGAGACCCAGTACTTC. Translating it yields CATSDVSGETQYF.

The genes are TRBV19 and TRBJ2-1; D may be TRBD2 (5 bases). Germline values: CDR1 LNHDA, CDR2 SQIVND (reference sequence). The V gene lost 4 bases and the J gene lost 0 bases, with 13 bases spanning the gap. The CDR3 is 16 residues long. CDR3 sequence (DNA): TGTGCCAGTAGTAAGTCAGGCCGGGGCTCCTACAATGAGCAGTTCTTC. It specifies CASSKSGRGSYNEQFF. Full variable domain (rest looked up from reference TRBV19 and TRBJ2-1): DGGITQSPKYLFRKEGQNVTLSCEQNLNHDAMYWYRQDPGQGLRLIYYSQIVNDFQKGDIAEGYSVSREKKESFPLTVTSAQKNPTAFYLCASSKSGRGSYNEQFFGPGTRLTVL.

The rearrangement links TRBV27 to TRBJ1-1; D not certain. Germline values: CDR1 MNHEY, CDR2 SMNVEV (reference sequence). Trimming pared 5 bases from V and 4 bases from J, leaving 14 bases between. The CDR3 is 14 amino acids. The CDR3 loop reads CASSLNVLGTEAFF. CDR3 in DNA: TGTGCCAGCAGTCTCAACGTCCTGGGCACTGAAGCTTTCTTT.

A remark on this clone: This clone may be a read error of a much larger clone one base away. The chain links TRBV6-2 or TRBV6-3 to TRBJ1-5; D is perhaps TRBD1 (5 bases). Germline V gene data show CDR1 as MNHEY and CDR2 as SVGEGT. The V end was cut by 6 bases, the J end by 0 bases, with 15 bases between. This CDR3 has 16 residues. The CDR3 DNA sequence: TGTGCCAGCAGCCGGCCCGACAGCTATAGCAATCAGCCCCAGCATTTT. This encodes CASSRPDSYSNQPQHF.

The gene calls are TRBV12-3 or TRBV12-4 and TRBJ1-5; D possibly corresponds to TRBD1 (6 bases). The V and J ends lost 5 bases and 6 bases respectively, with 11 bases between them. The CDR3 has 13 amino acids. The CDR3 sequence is CASSTGMGQPQHF. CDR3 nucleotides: TGTGCCAGCAGTACAGGGATGGGTCAGCCCCAGCATTTT.

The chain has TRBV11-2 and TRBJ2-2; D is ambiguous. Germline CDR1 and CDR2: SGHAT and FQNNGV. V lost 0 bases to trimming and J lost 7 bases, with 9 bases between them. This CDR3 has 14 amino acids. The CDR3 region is CASSLDLGHGELFF. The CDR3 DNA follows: TGTGCCAGCAGCTTAGATTTAGGTCACGGGGAGCTGTTTTTT.